The 32 T cell receptor beta chains in this list originate from one sample, sequenced in a study of T cells of healthy individuals. TCRdb re-derived calls from the 5' RACE reads in MiXCR, one entry per CDR3 protein. The sample shows around 40,000 distinct CDR3 sequences, about 5% of them seen only once. The receptors were gathered from a human donor in good health.

There are many counts of this clonotype. This sequence joins TRBV29-1 and TRBJ2-1, with TRBD2 as a possible D gene (6 bases). The CDR3 has 14 residues. CDR1 is SQVTM and CDR2 is ANQGSEA in the germline V gene. V gave up 7 bases and J gave up 6 bases, with 19 bases separating them. This CDR3 reads CSAHAGLGFNEQFF. CDR3 DNA sequence: TGCAGCGCCCACGCGGGGCTGGGTTTCAATGAGCAGTTCTTC.

A word on this clonotype: A much larger clone sits a single nucleotide away, making a read error possible. This sequence joins TRBV10-1 and TRBJ2-3; D is ambiguous. CDR1 WNHNN and CDR2 SYGVQD come from the germline V gene (reference sequence). The CDR3 has 17 amino acids. The CDR3 nucleotides read TGCGGCAGCCACTCCCTGAGGAGCTCCACGTGTAGAGATACGCAGTATTTT. It specifies CGSHSLRSSTCRDTQYF.

This clonotype was counted between two and nine times. This rearrangement joins TRBV5-1 to TRBJ1-2; D is unresolved. CDR3 size: 15 residues. Germline V lookup: CDR1 SGHRS, CDR2 YFSETQ. Trimming stripped 1 base from V and 8 bases from J, with 18 bases between. The CDR3: CASSLPSPQSDGYTF. DNA of the CDR3: TGCGCCAGCAGCTTGCCATCCCCCCAGAGCGACGGCTACACCTTC.

The table lists this clonotype with many counts. V gene TRBV29-1 combines with J gene TRBJ1-1, with 8 bases lining up with TRBD1. V gave up 8 bases and J gave up 8 bases; unmatched junction bases: 7. CDR3 size: 11 residues. Germline loops: CDR1 SQVTM, CDR2 ANQGSEA. As DNA, the CDR3 is TGCAGCACCTCGGGGACAGGAGAAGCTTTCTTT. This translates into CSTSGTGEAFF.

The sample holds many counts of this clonotype. V and J are TRBV15 and TRBJ1-1, with D hard to call. CDR1 and CDR2 from the germline V gene are LNHNV and YYDKDF (reference sequence). The CDR3 has 14 amino acids. V lost 5 bases to trimming and J lost 0 bases, with 10 bases between them. The CDR3 DNA is TGTGCCACCAGCTCAATGGGGATGAACACTGAAGCTTTCTTT. Translated: CATSSMGMNTEAFF.

The table lists this clonotype with a few counts. V gene TRBV10-3 combines with J gene TRBJ2-1; D possibly corresponds to TRBD2 (5 bases). The germline V gene has CDR1 ENHRY and CDR2 SYGVKD. Trimming removed 4 bases at V and 6 bases at J, with 10 bases between. The CDR3 totals 13 residues. The CDR3 DNA reads as TGTGCCATCAGTGCACTAACTAGCAATGAGCAGTTCTTC. Protein product: CAISALTSNEQFF.

The table lists this clonotype with a few counts. This chain joins TRBV13 and TRBJ2-7, with D tentatively TRBD1 (5 bases). Trimming removed 5 bases at V and 6 bases at J, with 11 bases between. Germline V gene lookup returns CDR1 PRHDT and CDR2 FYEKMQ (reference sequence). CDR3 size: 12 residues. The CDR3, as DNA: TGTGCCAGCAGCCCAGGGTGGGGCGAGCAGTACTTC. Translated: CASSPGWGEQYF.

The chain combines TRBV7-3 with TRBJ1-3; D is perhaps TRBD1 (5 bases). V was shortened by 5 bases and J by 0 bases, with 14 bases between the two germline ends. This CDR3 spans 16 amino acids. From germline, CDR1 is SGHTA and CDR2 FQGTGA. DNA for the CDR3: TGTGCCAGCAGCCCAAGACAGACAAGCTCTGGAAACACCATATATTTT. Its protein is CASSPRQTSSGNTIYF.

At least ten counts were recorded for this clonotype. The rearrangement links TRBV3-1 to TRBJ1-1; D remains unclear. The ends were cut back, 3 bases at V and 1 base at J, with 9 bases in the middle. The CDR3 length is 14 residues. Per germline, CDR1 LGHDT and CDR2 YNNKEL (reference sequence). Here the CDR3 reads CASSHAGKNTEAFF. The CDR3 DNA is TGTGCCAGCAGCCACGCAGGAAAGAACACTGAAGCTTTCTTT.

A few counts support this clonotype. The chain carries TRBV29-1 and TRBJ2-7; the D gene is possibly TRBD1 (6 bases). The V end lost 7 bases, the J end lost 2 bases, and 18 bases lay between the germline ends. Germline values: CDR1 SQVTM, CDR2 ANQGSEA. CDR3 size: 14 residues. CDR3 DNA sequence: TGCAGCGGGGCGGTTGAGGGGGACACCTACGAGCAGTACTTC. It encodes CSGAVEGDTYEQYF.

This clonotype was recorded many times. The chain couples TRBV24-1 to TRBJ2-1; D is unclear. Germline V gene sequence: CDR1 KGHDR, CDR2 SFDVKD. The length of the CDR3 is 14 residues. V lost 5 bases to trimming and J lost 4 bases, with 11 bases between them. The CDR3 protein is CATSGPGPYNEQFF. CDR3 coding DNA: TGTGCCACCAGTGGGCCAGGACCGTACAATGAGCAGTTCTTC.

This clonotype was counted many times. The CDR3 sequence is CASRLGTGLRYTEAFF. The CDR3 bases are TGTGCCAGCAGACTTGGGACAGGGCTTCGGTACACTGAAGCTTTCTTT. The chain recombines TRBV12-3 or TRBV12-4 with TRBJ1-1; 9 bases are shared with TRBD1. J was trimmed by 3 bases and V by 6 bases; bases with no gene match: 11. The CDR3 extends over 16 amino acids.

This clonotype was seen at least ten times. This chain links TRBV15 with TRBJ2-1; TRBD2 matches 9 bases. V shed 5 bases and J 0 bases; nucleotides not matched to a gene: 8. Per germline, CDR1 LNHNV and CDR2 YYDKDF (reference sequence). CDR3 size: 17 residues. CDR3 in DNA: TGTGCCACCAGCCCGGGAGCGGGAGGTGGCTCCTACAATGAGCAGTTCTTC. Translation: CATSPGAGGGSYNEQFF.

Ten or more counts support this clonotype. The V call is TRBV15, the J call TRBJ2-1, with 11 bases that match TRBD2. The CDR3 covers 15 residues. Germline assignment: CDR1 LNHNV and CDR2 YYDKDF (reference sequence). V shed 0 bases and J 6 bases; nucleotides not matched to a gene: 1. The CDR3 region has the DNA TGTGCCACCAGCAGAGAAACTAGCGGGGGCAATGAGCAGTTCTTC. Translation gives CATSRETSGGNEQFF.

The table lists this clonotype with many counts. The chain couples TRBV27 to TRBJ1-5, with D possibly matching TRBD1 (5 bases). Trimming pared 5 bases from V and 5 bases from J, leaving 13 bases between. Germline CDR1 is MNHEY and CDR2 is SMNVEV (reference sequence). CDR3 length equals 14 residues. The CDR3 bases are TGTGCCAGCAGTCCGGGACTGCCGGATCAGCCCCAGCATTTT. It translates to CASSPGLPDQPQHF.

In its sample, this clonotype was seen many times. The chain has TRBV10-3 and TRBJ2-6; D may match TRBD1 or TRBD2 (5 bases each). CDR3 length: 17 amino acids. V lost 8 bases and J lost 0, with 17 bases in between. Germline lookup yields CDR1 ENHRY and CDR2 SYGVKD. DNA for the CDR3: TGTGCCATCCCGGCGCCAGCGAGGGGCTCTGGGGCCAACGTCCTGACTTTC. Its protein product is CAIPAPARGSGANVLTF.

This clonotype appeared many times. The rearrangement joins TRBV10-1 to TRBJ2-1; D perhaps matches TRBD1 (6 bases). V was shortened by 3 bases and J by 3 bases, with 6 bases between the two germline ends. The CDR3 has 13 residues. CDR1 and CDR2 from the germline V gene are WNHNN and SYGVQD (reference sequence). CDR3 coding DNA: TGCGCCAGCAGTGAACAGGGCTACAATGAGCAGTTCTTC. This sequence encodes CASSEQGYNEQFF.

This clonotype came up many times. V usage is TRBV12-3 or TRBV12-4 and J usage is TRBJ1-1, with D hard to call. This CDR3 is 14 amino acids long. Deletions cut 6 bases from V and 0 bases from J, with 11 bases between. DNA for the CDR3: TGTGCCAGCAGGGTAGGGTTCTTGAACACTGAAGCTTTCTTT. Its protein is CASRVGFLNTEAFF.

This clonotype was recorded at least ten times. This chain links TRBV7-9 with TRBJ2-1, with D maybe TRBD2 (7 bases). Germline V gene data show CDR1 as SEHNR and CDR2 as FQNEAQ (reference sequence). Between the trimmed V and J ends, which lost 7 bases and 10 bases, there was a span of 20 bases. This CDR3 region has 14 residues. The CDR3 DNA reads as TGTGCCAGCACCCGGGGGGCCGGATTCGGGGAGCAGTTCTTC. Its translation is CASTRGAGFGEQFF. The full variable domain, its missing parts supplied by reference TRBV7-9 and TRBJ2-1, is DTGVSQNPRHKITKRGQNVTFRCDPISEHNRLYWYRQTLGQGPEFLTYFQNEAQLEKSRLLSDRFSAERPKGSFSTLEIQRTEQGDSAMYLCASTRGAGFGEQFFGPGTRLTVL.

This chain joins TRBV29-1 and TRBJ2-2; 8 bases fit TRBD1. CDR3 size: 14 residues. The V gene end was trimmed by 4 bases and the J gene end by 5 bases; junction bases not matched to a gene: 6. Germline V lookup: CDR1 SQVTM, CDR2 ANQGSEA. The CDR3 DNA sequence: TGCAGCGTTGCCCCGGACAGGGTTACCGGGGAGCTGTTTTTT. Translated: CSVAPDRVTGELFF.

As for this clonotype: A read error may be the cause here, since a much bigger clone is one base away. The chain employs TRBV30 and TRBJ1-6; D uncertain. CDR1 and CDR2 (germline): GTSNPN, SVGIG (reference sequence). V lost 5 bases to trimming and J lost 0 bases, with 8 bases between them. The CDR3 length is 14 residues. CDR3 amino acids: CAWGGYSYNSPLHF. CDR3 DNA sequence: TGTGCCTGGGGCGGCTACTCCTATAATTCACCCCTCCACTTT. Using reference TRBV30 and TRBJ1-6 for the parts outside the CDR3, the full variable domain is SQTIHQWPATLVQPVGSPLSLECTVEGTSNPNLYWYRQAAGRGLQLLFYSVGIGQISSEVPQNLSASRPQDRQFILSSKKLLLSDSGFYLCAWGGYSYNSPLHFGNGTRLTVT.

This clonotype occurred many times. This chain uses TRBV11-2 with TRBJ2-3, with D tentatively TRBD2 (5 bases). This CDR3 has 14 residues. The V and J ends lost 3 bases and 5 bases respectively, with 12 bases between them. Germline values: CDR1 SGHAT, CDR2 FQNNGV. CDR3 nucleotides: TGTGCCAGCAGCTTCGCGGGTTTAAGAGATACGCAGTATTTT. This gives the protein CASSFAGLRDTQYF.

This clonotype appeared many times. The chain links TRBV6-5 to TRBJ1-1, with 7 bases aligning to TRBD1. The CDR3 consists of 18 residues. Germline lookup yields CDR1 MNHEY and CDR2 SVGAGI. The ends lost 0 bases at V and 1 base at J; junction bases unmatched: 11. The DNA for the CDR3 is TGTGCCAGCAGTTACTCCGAAACGAGACAGGGTCCGAACACTGAAGCTTTCTTT. Protein sequence: CASSYSETRQGPNTEAFF.

This clonotype was seen a handful of times. This chain uses TRBV15 with TRBJ2-2; no definite D call. CDR3 size: 16 residues. Germline CDR1 is LNHNV and CDR2 is YYDKDF (reference sequence). The V gene lost 0 bases and the J gene lost 5 bases, with 13 bases spanning the gap. CDR3 amino acids: CATSRDDIWGTGELFF. CDR3 nucleotide sequence: TGTGCCACCAGCAGAGACGATATTTGGGGAACCGGGGAGCTGTTTTTT.

This clonotype was counted ten times or more. The gene calls are TRBV28 and TRBJ2-7; 7 nucleotides agree with TRBD2. This CDR3 has 14 residues. V lost 5 bases and J lost 0; bases outside the gene matches: 4. Looked up from germline, CDR1 is MDHEN and CDR2 is SYDVKM. CDR3 DNA sequence: TGTGCCAGCAGTCGGACTAGAAGCTCCTACGAGCAGTACTTC. This encodes CASSRTRSSYEQYF.

This clonotype has more than one count but fewer than ten. The rearrangement links TRBV10-1 to TRBJ1-1; no clear D. V gave up 6 bases and J gave up 4 bases, with 9 bases separating them. CDR3 length: 12 amino acids. Germline CDR1 and CDR2: WNHNN and SYGVQD (reference sequence). CDR3 sequence reads: CASRAASTEAFF. Here the CDR3 DNA reads TGCGCCAGCAGGGCCGCGTCCACTGAAGCTTTCTTT.

This clonotype came up many times. The chain recombines TRBV3-1 with TRBJ2-1; perhaps TRBD2 as D (6 bases). The CDR3 length is 19 residues. Germline V gene sequence: CDR1 LGHDT, CDR2 YNNKEL (reference sequence). Trimming took off 1 base at V and 4 bases at J, with 23 bases between the two ends. The CDR3 sequence is CASSQGWSDGGRGYNEQFF. In DNA form, the CDR3 reads TGTGCCAGCAGCCAAGGTTGGAGCGACGGAGGGCGTGGGTACAATGAGCAGTTCTTC.

As to this clonotype: A much larger clone differs from this one at a single base, so this may be a read error. The rearrangement joins TRBV27 to TRBJ1-1, with D perhaps TRBD1 (5 bases). Germline-derived CDR1 and CDR2 are MNHEY and SMNVEV (reference sequence). V gave up 4 bases and J gave up 5 bases, with 14 bases separating them. This CDR3 contains 14 residues. Here the CDR3 reads CASSCDSRGTEAFF. CDR3 nucleotide sequence: TGTGCCAGCAGTTGTGACAGCCGTGGGACTGAAGCTTTCTTT.

This clonotype was detected many times. V is TRBV2 and J is TRBJ2-1, with TRBD2 identical over 9 bases. The CDR3 covers 14 residues. Per germline, CDR1 SNHLY and CDR2 FYNNEI. The ends lost 8 bases at V and 9 bases at J; junction bases unmatched: 11. CDR3 sequence: CASLGAGGKLEQFF. CDR3 nucleotide sequence: TGTGCCAGCTTAGGAGCGGGAGGAAAGCTTGAGCAGTTCTTC.

Many counts were recorded for this clonotype. The rearrangement joins TRBV14 to TRBJ1-1, with D maybe TRBD1 (5 bases). CDR3 length: 13 residues. Germline assignment: CDR1 SGHDN and CDR2 FVKESK. V lost 4 bases to trimming and J lost 11 bases, with 17 bases between them. The CDR3 coding sequence is TGTGCCAGCAGCCTGACGGCGGGGGTTGTGGCTTTCTTT. Amino acids: CASSLTAGVVAFF. The full variable domain, rest sourced from reference TRBV14 and TRBJ1-1, is EAGVTQFPSHSVIEKGQTVTLRCDPISGHDNLYWYRRVMGKEIKFLLHFVKESKQDESGMPNNRFLAERTGGTYSTLKVQPAELEDSGVYFCASSLTAGVVAFFGQGTRLTVV.

This clonotype was recorded at least ten times. This sequence joins TRBV11-2 and TRBJ2-3, with D perhaps being TRBD1 or TRBD2 (5 bases each). Trimming stripped 6 bases from V and 1 base from J, with 11 bases between. The length of the CDR3 is 14 residues. Germline CDR1 is SGHAT and CDR2 is FQNNGV. CDR3 sequence reads: CASRRDGRTDTQYF. Written as DNA, the CDR3 is TGTGCCAGCAGACGGGACGGACGCACAGATACGCAGTATTTT.

V is TRBV11-2 and J is TRBJ1-1; D gene uncertain. Trimming took off 0 bases at V and 10 bases at J, with 9 bases between the two ends. CDR3 size: 12 residues. CDR1 and CDR2 from the germline V gene are SGHAT and FQNNGV. The CDR3 sequence is CASSLDRGRAFF. DNA of the CDR3: TGTGCCAGCAGCTTAGATAGAGGTAGAGCTTTCTTT.